This note documents a single T cell receptor beta chain sequence. Antigen specificity is unknown. The source of the sample is a study of shared clonotypes between healthy human individuals. Study-wide context: A couple of women and three men aged 18 to 49 made up the donors. Three plates each covered CD4 naive and memory; CD8 naive two, CD8 memory one.

Each PCR replicate from the sorted subsets contained about 210 ng DNA, which is about 30,000 T cell genomes. TCRdb's table, derived via immunoSEQ multiplex PCR, lists solely in-frame clones and lacks some. The table records about 580,000 clones, roughly 98% of them present only once. CDR1 SEHNR and CDR2 FQNEAQ come from the germline V gene (reference sequence). This CDR3 comprises 17 residues. The V and J ends lost 4 bases and 2 bases respectively, with 19 bases between them. Whole-study results and caveats: Generally, naive subsets (rather than memory subsets) showed larger estimated richness.

Naive CD8 populations comprised CD45RO-negative cells positively selected for CCR7, excluding terminally differentiated effector memory CD45RA+ cells. V usage is TRBV7-9 and J usage is TRBJ2-3; possible D gene TRBD2, 5 bases. What was sequenced was naive CD8+ T cells sorted from blood. The TCR originated in a man aged 30 to 39 in good health. The DNA for the CDR3 is TGTGCCAGCAGCTCTGCACCACCGGGATCCTACACAGATACGCAGTATTTT. Protein sequence: CASSSAPPGSYTDTQYF.